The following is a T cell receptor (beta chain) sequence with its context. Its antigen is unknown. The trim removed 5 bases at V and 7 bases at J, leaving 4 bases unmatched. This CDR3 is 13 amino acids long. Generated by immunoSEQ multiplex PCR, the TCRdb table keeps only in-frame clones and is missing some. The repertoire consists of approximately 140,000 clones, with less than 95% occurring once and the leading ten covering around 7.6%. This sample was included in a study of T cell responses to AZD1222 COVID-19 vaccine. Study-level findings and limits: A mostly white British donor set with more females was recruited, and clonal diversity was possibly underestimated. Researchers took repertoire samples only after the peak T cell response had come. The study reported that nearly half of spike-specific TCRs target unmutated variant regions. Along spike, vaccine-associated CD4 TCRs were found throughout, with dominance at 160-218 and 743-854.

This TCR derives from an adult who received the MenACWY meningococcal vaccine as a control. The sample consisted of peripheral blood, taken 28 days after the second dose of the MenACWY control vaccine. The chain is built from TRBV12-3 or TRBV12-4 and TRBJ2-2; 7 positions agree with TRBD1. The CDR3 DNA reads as TGTGCCAGCAGTCCGCAGGGGGTCGGGGAGCTGTTTTTT. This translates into CASSPQGVGELFF.